This T cell receptor beta chain was observed in a study of technical replicates of blood from a handful of donors. Assay: immunoSEQ multiplex PCR; the TCRdb copy retains only in-frame clones and omits some. The data show about 83,000 clones, with roughly 94% seen just once and more than 0.25% held by the top ten. The germline V gene has CDR1 SEHNR and CDR2 FQNEAQ (reference sequence). This CDR3 has 17 amino acids. The V end lost 5 bases, the J end lost 5 bases, and 25 bases lay between the germline ends. This clonotype originated in a human donor in good health. The rearrangement links TRBV7-9 to TRBJ2-7, with D perhaps TRBD2 (7 bases). Specimen: T cells isolated from PBMCs. The CDR3 DNA reads as TGTGCCAGCAGCCTGAGAAGGGGGAGGGCGGTTCAGGACGAGCAGTACTTC. Translating gives CASSLRRGRAVQDEQYF.